The 3 T cell receptor beta chains in this list originate from one sample, sequenced in a study of siplizumab effects on memory and regulatory T cells. Clones were read by immunoSEQ multiplex PCR, and TCRdb kept only the in-frame ones, dropping some. The data contain some 100,000 clones, approximately 93% of them seen just once; the ten biggest clones take up 6.5% to 8%. The source material was CD8+ T cells sorted from blood. These receptor sequences come from a human donor in good health.

The rearrangement uses TRBV15 and TRBJ1-3; D is possibly TRBD1 (5 bases). Trimming took off 8 bases at V and 2 bases at J, with 16 bases between the two ends. The CDR3 is 15 amino acids. CDR1 and CDR2 from the germline V gene are LNHNV and YYDKDF (reference sequence). The CDR3 is CATQEAGSAGNTIYF. The CDR3 DNA is TGTGCCACCCAGGAGGCAGGGTCCGCTGGAAACACCATATATTTT.

This chain uses TRBV13 with TRBJ1-1; D is unresolved. This CDR3 contains 15 residues. V was cut by 1 base and J by 1 base, with 10 bases left in between. The germline CDR1 and CDR2 sequences are PRHDT and FYEKMQ (reference sequence). The CDR3 DNA follows: TGTGCCAGCAGCTTAGCGGCGGCAGCGAACACTGAAGCTTTCTTT. This encodes CASSLAAAANTEAFF.

V and J are TRBV7-6 and TRBJ2-7; D unresolved. This CDR3 spans 13 amino acids. Germline V lookup: CDR1 SGHVS, CDR2 FNYEAQ. V was cut by 8 bases and J by 0 bases, with 11 bases left in between. CDR3 DNA: TGTGCCAGCTCATCTTCCAGCTCCTACGAGCAGTACTTC. It specifies CASSSSSSYEQYF.